The 17 T cell receptor beta chains presented below share a single source sample, sequenced in a study of blood T cell repertoires in COVID-19. Using immunoSEQ multiplex PCR, the repertoire was profiled, and TCRdb retains in-frame clones only, with some absent. The sample carries 200,000 to 300,000 clones, about 79% recorded once. The sample comprised peripheral blood. These receptors were collected from an elderly woman with acute or convalescent COVID-19.

In its sample, this clone was seen a few times. The chain couples TRBV5-1 to TRBJ1-3, with TRBD1 matching over 8 bases. With 3 bases clipped from V and 0 bases from J, the junction kept 11 bases outside the gene matches. Germline values: CDR1 SGHRS, CDR2 YFSETQ. CDR3 length: 18 residues. CDR3 nucleotide sequence: TGCGCCAGCAGCTCCTACCCAGGGGGCGCCTCCTCTGGAAACACCATATATTTT. Encoded protein: CASSSYPGGASSGNTIYF.

V gene TRBV5-1 combines with J gene TRBJ1-2, with TRBD1 as a possible D gene (5 bases). Trimming took 1 base from V and 2 from J, leaving 9 bases between them. The CDR3 totals 14 residues. CDR1 SGHRS and CDR2 YFSETQ come from the germline V gene. The chain's CDR3 is CASSLLPGNYGYTF. For the CDR3, the DNA is TGCGCCAGCAGCTTGCTGCCAGGGAACTATGGCTACACCTTC.

The V and J genes are TRBV3-1 (or the pseudogene TRBV3-2) and TRBJ1-2; 8 bases line up with TRBD1. Germline trimming cut 4 bases from V and 3 bases from J; bases unmatched to any gene: 7. CDR3 length: 15 residues. The germline CDR1 and CDR2 sequences are LGHDT and YNNKEL (reference sequence). Here the CDR3 reads CASSRTGQGDYGYTF. The CDR3 nucleotides are TGTGCCAGCAGCCGTACCGGACAGGGTGACTATGGCTACACCTTC.

This clone occurred a few times. The J gene is TRBJ2-2, the V gene TRBV10-1; TRBD2 aligns across 7 bases. Germline V gives CDR1 WNHNN, CDR2 SYGVQD (reference sequence). CDR3 size: 15 residues. Losses at the gene ends were 3 bases for V and 7 bases for J; bases not matched to a gene: 8. The CDR3 DNA reads TGCGCCAGCAGTGACCAACGGGAGGTGCGCGGGGAGCTGTTTTTT. This codes for CASSDQREVRGELFF.

This clone was recorded once. This chain connects TRBV9 to TRBJ2-3; 9 nucleotides agree with TRBD2. This CDR3 is 14 amino acids long. Losses at the gene ends were 2 bases for V and 4 bases for J; bases not matched to a gene: 2. CDR1 and CDR2 from the germline V gene are SGDLS and YYNGEE. CDR3 loop: CASSVRGGADTQYF. The CDR3 DNA reads as TGTGCCAGCAGCGTGCGGGGGGGGGCAGATACGCAGTATTTT.

This clone was seen just once. The V gene is TRBV2, the J gene TRBJ1-1; D remains ambiguous. Trimming left V 6 bases short and J 1 base short, with 21 bases between. The CDR3 has 17 amino acids. Germline V gene data show CDR1 as SNHLY and CDR2 as FYNNEI. Here the CDR3 reads CASRRQAGSASNTEAFF. For the CDR3, the DNA is TGTGCCAGCAGACGCCAGGCGGGTTCCGCGTCGAACACTGAAGCTTTCTTT.

V gene TRBV30 combines with J gene TRBJ2-7; 7 bases are a match to TRBD2. Trimming at V came to 0 bases and at J to 3 bases, leaving 5 bases not matched to a gene. CDR1 and CDR2 from the germline V gene are GTSNPN and SVGIG (reference sequence). The CDR3 extends over 14 amino acids. The CDR3 nucleotides read TGTGCCTGGAGTGTTACCGGGACTAACTACGAGCAGTACTTC. Its protein is CAWSVTGTNYEQYF.

This sequence joins TRBV11-2 and TRBJ1-1, with 8 bases lining up with TRBD1. This CDR3 spans 14 amino acids. The V segment lost 4 bases and the J segment 11 bases; nucleotides outside the gene matches: 12. CDR1 and CDR2 from the germline V gene are SGHAT and FQNNGV. The chain's CDR3 is CASSSPRNRGVAFF. CDR3 DNA: TGTGCCAGCAGCTCCCCTCGGAACAGGGGGGTGGCTTTCTTT.

The rearrangement joins TRBV7-9 to TRBJ2-7; maybe TRBD2 (6 bases). CDR1 and CDR2 (germline): SEHNR, FQNEAQ (reference sequence). The CDR3 runs 14 residues. Trimming left V 0 bases short and J 2 bases short, with 8 bases between. The CDR3 sequence: CASSLAREPYEQYF. In DNA, the CDR3 is TGTGCCAGCAGCTTAGCGCGGGAACCCTACGAGCAGTACTTC.

The chain carries TRBV7-2 and TRBJ1-6; D is possibly TRBD1 (6 bases). The germline gives CDR1 SGHTA, CDR2 FQGNSA. The CDR3 has 16 amino acids. Between the trimmed V and J ends, which lost 6 bases and 10 bases, there was a span of 22 bases. CDR3 loop: CASSKIQGTIYSPLHF. The CDR3 DNA is TGTGCCAGCAGTAAAATACAGGGCACAATATACTCACCCCTCCACTTT.

The chain recombines TRBV28 with TRBJ1-6, with 9 bases fitting TRBD1. CDR1 and CDR2 (germline): MDHEN, SYDVKM. This CDR3 has 15 residues. J lost 7 bases, V lost 2 bases, and 3 bases had no gene match. The CDR3 nucleotides read TGTGCCAGCAGTTTAGGGACAGGGAGGAATTCACCCCTCCACTTT. It encodes CASSLGTGRNSPLHF.

The gene calls are TRBV19 and TRBJ1-2; possibly TRBD1 for D (5 bases). There are 13 residues in the CDR3. Germline CDR1 LNHDA, CDR2 SQIVND (reference sequence). V was clipped by 6 bases and J by 4 bases, with 12 bases between them. CDR3 nucleotide sequence: TGTGCCAGTAGATATCAGGGTGCCTATGGCTACACCTTC. Translation: CASRYQGAYGYTF.

The chain links TRBV19 to TRBJ2-2; TRBD1 is a possible D gene (6 bases). Trimming pared 3 bases from V and 2 bases from J, leaving 16 bases between. CDR1 is LNHDA, CDR2 SQIVND, per germline (reference sequence). This CDR3 contains 17 residues. The CDR3 loop reads CASSIRGTQKNTGELFF. Written as DNA, the CDR3 is TGTGCCAGTAGTATTCGTGGGACACAAAAAAACACCGGGGAGCTGTTTTTT.

The V call is TRBV3-1 (or the pseudogene TRBV3-2), the J call TRBJ2-2; 13 nucleotides agree with TRBD2. Losses at the gene ends were 4 bases for V and 2 bases for J; bases not matched to a gene: 4. The CDR3 totals 17 residues. Germline CDR1 and CDR2: LGHDT and YNNKEL (reference sequence). CDR3 in DNA: TGTGCCAGCAGCCCGGGACTAGCGGGAAAAAACACCGGGGAGCTGTTTTTT. The encoded protein is CASSPGLAGKNTGELFF.

This clone appeared a single time. The chain has TRBV28 and TRBJ1-2, with D possibly being TRBD1 (6 bases). CDR3 length equals 20 residues. The germline CDR1 and CDR2 sequences are MDHEN and SYDVKM. V lost 5 bases and J 2 bases, leaving 30 bases between the germline ends. The CDR3 sequence is CASSPYSPRTVLFWNYGYTF. DNA for the CDR3: TGTGCCAGCAGTCCCTACAGCCCCCGGACAGTACTGTTTTGGAACTATGGCTACACCTTC.

The chain is built from TRBV3-1 (or the pseudogene TRBV3-2) and TRBJ2-3, with 9 bases matching TRBD2. The CDR3 is made up of 16 amino acids. The V and J ends lost 1 base and 4 bases, in that order; junction bases with no gene match: 6. Germline V gives CDR1 LGHDT, CDR2 YNNKEL (reference sequence). CDR3 nucleotides: TGTGCCAGCAGCCAAGTGGGCGGGGGGGCCCCAGATACGCAGTATTTT. Amino acid sequence: CASSQVGGGAPDTQYF.

The V and J genes are TRBV30 and TRBJ1-2; 8 bases line up with TRBD1. The CDR3 is 14 amino acids. Germline V lookup: CDR1 GTSNPN, CDR2 SVGIG (reference sequence). The trim removed 4 bases at V and 6 bases at J, leaving 10 bases unmatched. In nucleotides, the CDR3 is TGTGCCTGGACCCGGGACAGGAGGACGCATGGCTACACCTTC. Its translation is CAWTRDRRTHGYTF.